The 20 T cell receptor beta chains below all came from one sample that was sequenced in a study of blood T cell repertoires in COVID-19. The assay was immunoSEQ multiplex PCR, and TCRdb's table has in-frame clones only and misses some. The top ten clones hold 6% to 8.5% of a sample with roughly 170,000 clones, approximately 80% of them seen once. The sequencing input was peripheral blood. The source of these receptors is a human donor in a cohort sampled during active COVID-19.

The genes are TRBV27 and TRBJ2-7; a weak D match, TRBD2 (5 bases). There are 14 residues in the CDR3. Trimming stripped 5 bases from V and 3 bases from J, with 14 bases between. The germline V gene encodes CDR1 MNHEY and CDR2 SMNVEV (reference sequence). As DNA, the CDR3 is TGTGCCAGCAGTCTCGGACTGGAAAACTACGAGCAGTACTTC. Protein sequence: CASSLGLENYEQYF.

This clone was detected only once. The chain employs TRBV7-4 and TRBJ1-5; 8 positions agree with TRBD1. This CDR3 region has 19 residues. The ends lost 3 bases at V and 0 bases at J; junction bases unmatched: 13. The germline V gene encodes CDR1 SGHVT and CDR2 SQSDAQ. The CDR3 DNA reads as TGTGCCAGCAGCTTTAGGACAGGGTGGATTTCTAATAGCAATCAGCCCCAGCATTTT. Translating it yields CASSFRTGWISNSNQPQHF.

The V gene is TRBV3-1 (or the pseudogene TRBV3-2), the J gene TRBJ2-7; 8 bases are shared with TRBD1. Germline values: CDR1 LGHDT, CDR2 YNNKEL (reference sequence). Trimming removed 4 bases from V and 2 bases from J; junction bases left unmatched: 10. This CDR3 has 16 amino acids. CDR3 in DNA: TGTGCCAGCAGCCGTTCCTGGACAGGGCAAGCCTACGAGCAGTACTTC. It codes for CASSRSWTGQAYEQYF.

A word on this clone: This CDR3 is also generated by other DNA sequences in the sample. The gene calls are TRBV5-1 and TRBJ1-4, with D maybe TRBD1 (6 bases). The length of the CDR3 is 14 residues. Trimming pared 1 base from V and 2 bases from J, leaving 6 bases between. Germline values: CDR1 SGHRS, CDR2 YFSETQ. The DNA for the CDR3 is TGCGCCAGCAGCTTGACAGGGACTAATGAAAAACTGTTTTTT. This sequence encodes CASSLTGTNEKLFF.

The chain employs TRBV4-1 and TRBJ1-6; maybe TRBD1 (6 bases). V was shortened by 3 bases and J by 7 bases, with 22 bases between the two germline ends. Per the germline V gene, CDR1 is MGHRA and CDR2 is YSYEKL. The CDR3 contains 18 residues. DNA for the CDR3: TGCGCCAGCAGCCACAAAAATACAGGGTCAACGGCGAATTCACCCCTCCACTTT. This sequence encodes CASSHKNTGSTANSPLHF.

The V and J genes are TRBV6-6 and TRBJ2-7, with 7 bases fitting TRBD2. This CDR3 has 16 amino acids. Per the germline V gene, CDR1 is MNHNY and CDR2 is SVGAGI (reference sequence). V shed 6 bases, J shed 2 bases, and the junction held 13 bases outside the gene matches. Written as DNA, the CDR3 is TGTGCCAGCAGAACCTCGCTCCCTAGCGGCACCTACGAGCAGTACTTC. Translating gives CASRTSLPSGTYEQYF.

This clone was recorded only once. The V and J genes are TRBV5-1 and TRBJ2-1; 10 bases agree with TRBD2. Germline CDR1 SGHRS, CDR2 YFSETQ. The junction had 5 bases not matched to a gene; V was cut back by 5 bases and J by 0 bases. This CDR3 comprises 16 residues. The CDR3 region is CASRASGGASYNEQFF. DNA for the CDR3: TGCGCCAGCAGAGCGAGCGGGGGGGCCTCCTACAATGAGCAGTTCTTC.

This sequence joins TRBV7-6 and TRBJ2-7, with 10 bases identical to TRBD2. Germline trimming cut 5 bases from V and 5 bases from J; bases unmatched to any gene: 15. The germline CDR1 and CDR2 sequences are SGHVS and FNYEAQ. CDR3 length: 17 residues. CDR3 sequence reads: CASSLRLGAGGPNEQYF. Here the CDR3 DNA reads TGTGCCAGCAGCCTGCGCCTGGGAGCGGGGGGGCCCAACGAGCAGTACTTC.

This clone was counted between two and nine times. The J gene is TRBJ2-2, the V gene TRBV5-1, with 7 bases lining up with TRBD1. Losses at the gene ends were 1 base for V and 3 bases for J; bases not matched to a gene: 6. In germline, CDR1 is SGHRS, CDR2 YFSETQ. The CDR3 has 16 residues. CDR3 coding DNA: TGCGCCAGCAGCTTGATGGCAGGGGGACACACCGGGGAGCTGTTTTTT. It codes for CASSLMAGGHTGELFF.

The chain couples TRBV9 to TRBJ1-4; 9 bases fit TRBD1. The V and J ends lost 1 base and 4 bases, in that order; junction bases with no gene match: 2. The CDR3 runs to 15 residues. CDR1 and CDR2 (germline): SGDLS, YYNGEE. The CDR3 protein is CASSVRDRDNEKLFF. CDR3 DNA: TGTGCCAGCAGCGTAAGGGACAGGGATAATGAAAAACTGTTTTTT.

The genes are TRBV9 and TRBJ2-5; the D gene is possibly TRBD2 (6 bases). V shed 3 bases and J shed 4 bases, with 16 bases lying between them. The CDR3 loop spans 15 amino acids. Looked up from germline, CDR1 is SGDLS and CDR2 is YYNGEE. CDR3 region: CASSGSGTVRETQYF. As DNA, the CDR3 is TGTGCCAGCAGCGGATCCGGGACTGTTAGAGAGACCCAGTACTTC.

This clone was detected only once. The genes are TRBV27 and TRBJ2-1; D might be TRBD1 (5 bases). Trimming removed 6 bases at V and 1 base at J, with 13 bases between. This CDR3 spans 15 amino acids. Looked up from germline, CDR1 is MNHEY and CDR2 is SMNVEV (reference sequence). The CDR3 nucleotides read TGTGCCAGCAGCCTTGACAGAGATTCCTACAATGAGCAGTTCTTC. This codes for CASSLDRDSYNEQFF.

The CDR3 loop reads CASSGEVGEGGGYNEQFF. The CDR3 bases are TGTGCCAGCAGCGGAGAAGTTGGGGAGGGTGGAGGGTACAATGAGCAGTTCTTC. The chain links TRBV7-9 to TRBJ2-1, with TRBD2 matching 7 bases. The CDR3 length is 18 residues. Germline lookup yields CDR1 SEHNR and CDR2 FQNEAQ (reference sequence). The J segment lost 4 bases and the V segment lost 5 bases, leaving 17 bases of the junction unmatched.

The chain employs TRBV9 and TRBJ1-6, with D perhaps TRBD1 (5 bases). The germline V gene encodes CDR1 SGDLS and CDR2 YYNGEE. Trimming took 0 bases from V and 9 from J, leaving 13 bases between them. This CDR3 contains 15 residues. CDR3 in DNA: TGTGCCAGCAGCGTAGATATCAGGGAAAGTTCACCCCTCCACTTT. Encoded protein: CASSVDIRESSPLHF.

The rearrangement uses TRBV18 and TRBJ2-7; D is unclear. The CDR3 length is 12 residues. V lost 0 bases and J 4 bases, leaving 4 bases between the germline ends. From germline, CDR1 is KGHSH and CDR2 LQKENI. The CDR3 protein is CASSPPTYEQYF. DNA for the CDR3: TGTGCCAGCTCACCACCAACATACGAGCAGTACTTC.

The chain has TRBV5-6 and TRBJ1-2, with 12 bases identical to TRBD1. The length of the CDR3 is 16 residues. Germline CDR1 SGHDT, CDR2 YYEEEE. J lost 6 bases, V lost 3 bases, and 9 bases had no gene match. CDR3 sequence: CASSSGTGGSRDGYTF. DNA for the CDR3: TGTGCCAGCAGCTCCGGGACAGGGGGCTCTCGTGATGGCTACACCTTC.

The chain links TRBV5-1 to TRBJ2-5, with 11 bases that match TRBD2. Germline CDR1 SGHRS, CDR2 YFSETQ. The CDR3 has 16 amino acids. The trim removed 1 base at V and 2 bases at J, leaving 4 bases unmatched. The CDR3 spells CASSLLAGGRQETQYF. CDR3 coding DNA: TGCGCCAGCAGCTTGCTAGCGGGGGGACGGCAAGAGACCCAGTACTTC.

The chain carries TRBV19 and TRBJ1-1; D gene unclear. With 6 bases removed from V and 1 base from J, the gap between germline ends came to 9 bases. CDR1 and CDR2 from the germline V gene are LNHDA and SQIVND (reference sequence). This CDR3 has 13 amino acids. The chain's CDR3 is CASRIQWNTEAFF. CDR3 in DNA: TGTGCCAGTAGGATACAGTGGAACACTGAAGCTTTCTTT.

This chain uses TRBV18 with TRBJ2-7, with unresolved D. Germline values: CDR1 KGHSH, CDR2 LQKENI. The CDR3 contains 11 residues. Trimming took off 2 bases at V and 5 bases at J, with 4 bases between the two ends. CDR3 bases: TGTGCCAGCTCACCATCGGACGAGCAGTACTTC. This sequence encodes CASSPSDEQYF.

The CDR3 DNA reads as TGCGCCAGCAGCCAAGAGGACAGGGTAACCAACTATGGCTACACCTTC. This translates into CASSQEDRVTNYGYTF. The V call is TRBV4-1, the J call TRBJ1-2; 8 bases match TRBD1. V trimming: 0 bases; J trimming: 2 bases; junction bases outside the gene matches: 5. CDR1 is MGHRA, CDR2 YSYEKL, per germline. This CDR3 is 16 amino acids long.